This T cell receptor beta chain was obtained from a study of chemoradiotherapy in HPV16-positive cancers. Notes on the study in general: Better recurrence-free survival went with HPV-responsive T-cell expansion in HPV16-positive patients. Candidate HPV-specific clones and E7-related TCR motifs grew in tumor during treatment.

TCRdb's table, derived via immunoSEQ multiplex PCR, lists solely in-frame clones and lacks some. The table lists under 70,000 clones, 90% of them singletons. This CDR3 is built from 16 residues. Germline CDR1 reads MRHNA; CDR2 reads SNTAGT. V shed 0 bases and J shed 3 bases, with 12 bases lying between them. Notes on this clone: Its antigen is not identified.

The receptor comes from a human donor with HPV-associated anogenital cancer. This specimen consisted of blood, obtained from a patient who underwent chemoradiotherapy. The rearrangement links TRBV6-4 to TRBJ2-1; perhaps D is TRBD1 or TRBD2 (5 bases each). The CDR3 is CASSDSPGADYNEQFF. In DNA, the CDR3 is TGTGCCAGCAGTGACTCCCCCGGGGCAGACTACAATGAGCAGTTCTTC.